The T cell receptor (beta chain) under discussion was sequenced for a study of shared clonotypes between healthy human individuals. Study results and limitations: Among donors, sharing of clonotypes was expected to be affected by sequencing depth. When naive CD4 clonotypes were compared across a handful of donors, 5% to 5.5% were shared.

Authors' analysis steps: For the immunoSEQ data, sequences were junction-only without quality scores, so filtering differed. Data came from immunoSEQ multiplex PCR; TCRdb stores just in-frame clones and leaves some out. The V and J calls and clone size come from that table; D and trimming were worked out from the DNA. The sample holds more than 2,000,000 clones, around nine tenths seen once. There are 14 residues in the CDR3. V dropped 5 bases and J dropped 1 base, with 11 bases sitting between them. Germline CDR1 SNHLY, CDR2 FYNNEI. About this clone: Its target is unknown.

There were only Caucasian adults among the donors, and all lived in Nashville, Tennessee. The TCR was taken from a man aged 18-30 years in good health. The gene calls are TRBV2 and TRBJ1-1, with a weak D call TRBD1 (5 bases). Sequences were obtained from naive CD4+ T cells sorted from blood. Subset described: CD45RA+ positively selected. CDR3 residues: CASSNQGANTEAFF. The DNA for the CDR3 is TGTGCCAGCAGTAACCAGGGAGCGAACACTGAAGCTTTCTTT.